The rows below give T cell receptor beta chains drawn from one sample of a study of blood T cells in healthy people across ages. TCRdb analysed the 5' RACE reads with MiXCR anew, one entry per CDR3 protein. In the table there are around 1.5 million distinct CDR3 sequences, 30% to 40% of which are singletons. The sequenced material came from blood. These receptors originate from a woman aged 25 to 39 in good health. Both conserved end residues are part of each CDR3. The D gene is left open where the match is weak. Expanded clones get a size class; other rows say once, few or many, or leave the size out.

abundance: few; d_gene: TRBD2; v_gene: TRBV5-5; j_gene: TRBJ2-5; CDR3aa: CASSWSGGNAETQYF; CDR3nt: TGTGCCAGCAGCTGGAGCGGGGGGAATGCCGAGACCCAGTACTTC
abundance: -; d_gene: -; v_gene: TRBV29-1; j_gene: TRBJ2-5; CDR3aa: CSVGKDEVGRGVQETQYF; CDR3nt: TGCAGCGTCGGGAAGGATGAAGTAGGCCGCGGGGTACAAGAGACCCAGTACTTC
abundance: -; d_gene: -; v_gene: TRBV27; j_gene: TRBJ2-4; CDR3aa: CASSPYNGAKNIQYF; CDR3nt: TGTGCCAGCAGCCCGTATAATGGGGCCAAAAACATTCAGTACTTC
abundance: -; d_gene: -; v_gene: TRBV6-5; j_gene: TRBJ2-7; CDR3aa: CASSRDVRSEQYF; CDR3nt: TGTGCCAGCAGTCGTGACGTACGGAGCGAGCAGTACTTC
abundance: -; d_gene: -; v_gene: TRBV7-2; j_gene: TRBJ2-3; CDR3aa: CASSLASVDTQYF; CDR3nt: TGTGCCAGCAGCTTAGCCAGCGTGGATACGCAGTATTTT
abundance: few; d_gene: TRBD1; v_gene: TRBV10-3; j_gene: TRBJ2-7; CDR3aa: CAISERTGGEYEQYF; CDR3nt: TGTGCCATCAGTGAACGGACAGGGGGCGAGTACGAGCAGTACTTC
abundance: -; d_gene: -; v_gene: TRBV18; j_gene: TRBJ2-7; CDR3aa: CASSPPAESSYEQYF; CDR3nt: TGTGCCAGCTCACCACCGGCGGAAAGCTCCTACGAGCAGTACTTC
abundance: once; d_gene: -; v_gene: TRBV7-9; j_gene: TRBJ2-4; CDR3aa: CASSLDKHGAKDIQYF; CDR3nt: TGTGCCAGCAGCTTAGACAAACACGGAGCCAAAGACATTCAGTACTTC
abundance: -; d_gene: -; v_gene: TRBV27; j_gene: TRBJ2-2; CDR3aa: CASRRIGGSNTGELFF; CDR3nt: TGTGCCAGCAGACGCATCGGAGGGTCGAACACCGGGGAGCTGTTTTTT
abundance: -; d_gene: -; v_gene: TRBV5-1; j_gene: TRBJ2-1; CDR3aa: CASSLYSHNEQFF; CDR3nt: TGCGCCAGCAGCTTATATTCCCACAATGAGCAGTTCTTC
abundance: few; d_gene: -; v_gene: TRBV29-1; j_gene: TRBJ2-7; CDR3aa: CSVLKGSSYEQYF; CDR3nt: TGCAGCGTTCTAAAGGGTAGCTCCTACGAGCAGTACTTC
abundance: -; d_gene: -; v_gene: TRBV27; j_gene: TRBJ1-2; CDR3aa: CASSLVGRGEGYTF; CDR3nt: TGTGCCAGCAGTTTGGTCGGGAGGGGGGAAGGCTACACCTTC
abundance: -; d_gene: TRBD1; v_gene: TRBV6-4; j_gene: TRBJ1-5; CDR3aa: CASSDRAGGKGSNQPQHF; CDR3nt: TGTGCCAGCAGTGACAGGGCAGGGGGGAAGGGAAGCAATCAGCCCCAGCATTTT
abundance: -; d_gene: TRBD2; v_gene: TRBV20-1; j_gene: TRBJ2-2; CDR3aa: CSVKLAGNTGELFF; CDR3nt: TGCAGTGTCAAACTAGCGGGAAACACCGGGGAGCTGTTTTTT
abundance: -; d_gene: TRBD2; v_gene: TRBV9; j_gene: TRBJ2-7; CDR3aa: CASSPPGPAGSYEQYF; CDR3nt: TGTGCCAGCAGCCCCCCAGGTCCAGCGGGGTCCTACGAGCAGTACTTC